This T cell receptor beta chain is drawn from a study of T cells in Graves' hyperthyroidism and ophthalmopathy. Points from the study as a whole: Blood also contained most expanded thyroid clonotypes above 0.001.

The study enrolled patients aged 18 to 65 with newly diagnosed hyperthyroidism of under 2 months' duration. Amplified TCR beta CDR3 regions came from RNA transcripts. A first-round RT-PCR of the TCR CDR3 used the HTBI primer set. In TCRdb, the multiplex PCR reads were re-called with MiXCR into one record per CDR3 protein. Of approximately 530,000 distinct CDR3 sequences detected, roughly 17% appear once; the ten largest clones hold around 19%. This clonotype was observed a few times. Its specificity is unknown. This CDR3 comprises 15 residues. Trimming shortened V by 5 bases and J by 2 bases, and 16 bases separated the two germline ends. Germline V lookup: CDR1 DFQATT, CDR2 SNEGSKA (reference sequence).

The sample comprised blood. V and J are TRBV20-1 and TRBJ1-5; D is unresolved. The origin of this receptor is a woman under 30 with Graves' hyperthyroidism. The CDR3 protein is CSAQDGVFGNQPQHF. CDR3 nucleotides: TGCAGTGCTCAAGACGGGGTTTTTGGCAATCAGCCCCAGCATTTT.